Following are 31 T cell receptor beta chains from one sample sequenced in a study of cytomegalovirus exposure and HLA in healthy donors. Primers included in the PCR were 60 Vbeta and 13 Jbeta primers. TCRdb's table, derived via immunoSEQ multiplex PCR, lists solely in-frame clones and lacks some. Here the sample spans about 120,000 clones, roughly 80% being singletons. What was sequenced was PBMCs. These receptors all stem from a man aged 30-40 years in good health and CMV-seronegative.

The V gene is TRBV5-5, the J gene TRBJ1-5; D is ambiguous. Germline loops: CDR1 SGHKS, CDR2 YYEKEE (reference sequence). V lost 4 bases and J 0 bases, leaving 8 bases between the germline ends. This CDR3 is built from 14 residues. The CDR3 protein is CASSAGNSNQPQHF. CDR3 nucleotides: TGTGCCAGCAGCGCAGGAAATAGCAATCAGCCCCAGCATTTT.

The rearrangement links TRBV27 to TRBJ1-1, with a possible D match to TRBD1 (6 bases). The CDR3 is 12 residues long. The ends were cut back, 4 bases at V and 6 bases at J, with 9 bases in the middle. The germline CDR1 and CDR2 sequences are MNHEY and SMNVEV (reference sequence). In nucleotides, the CDR3 is TGTGCCAGCAGTTCAGGGACACCTGAAGCTTTCTTT. Translating it yields CASSSGTPEAFF.

This chain links TRBV28 with TRBJ1-1; unclear D gene. CDR3 length: 13 residues. In germline, CDR1 is MDHEN, CDR2 SYDVKM. Trimming took off 5 bases at V and 1 base at J, with 8 bases between the two ends. CDR3 nucleotide sequence: TGTGCCAGCAGTCGAAGTAGGAACACTGAAGCTTTCTTT. Translated, it gives CASSRSRNTEAFF.

The chain uses TRBV13 and TRBJ1-3; D remains unclear. Germline V gene sequence: CDR1 PRHDT, CDR2 FYEKMQ (reference sequence). This CDR3 comprises 14 residues. V was shortened by 0 bases and J by 0 bases, with 3 bases between the two germline ends. The CDR3 sequence: CASSLGSSGNTIYF. CDR3 bases: TGTGCCAGCAGCTTAGGCAGCTCTGGAAACACCATATATTTT.

The rearrangement links TRBV29-1 to TRBJ1-3, with TRBD1 matching over 7 bases. This CDR3 region has 15 residues. Germline V gene sequence: CDR1 SQVTM, CDR2 ANQGSEA. J lost 4 bases, V lost 0 bases, and 6 bases had no gene match. The CDR3 loop is CSVEDSRTGGNTIYF. In DNA, the CDR3 is TGCAGCGTTGAAGATTCCCGGACAGGAGGAAACACCATATATTTT.

The J gene is TRBJ1-6, the V gene TRBV5-6; D gene unclear. The CDR3 contains 16 residues. Trimming removed 2 bases at V and 2 bases at J, with 11 bases between. The germline V gene has CDR1 SGHDT and CDR2 YYEEEE. The DNA for the CDR3 is TGTGCCAGCAGCTTAGGAGAGGCACCCTATAATTCACCCCTCCACTTT. Amino acids: CASSLGEAPYNSPLHF. The complete variable domain, with remaining parts taken from reference TRBV5-6 and TRBJ1-6, reads DAGVTQSPTHLIKTRGQQVTLRCSPKSGHDTVSWYQQALGQGPQFIFQYYEEEERQRGNFPDRFSGHQFPNYSSELNVNALLLGDSALYLCASSLGEAPYNSPLHFGNGTRLTVT.

The chain is built from TRBV4-2 and TRBJ2-3, with 9 bases lining up with TRBD2. The CDR3 consists of 18 residues. Germline V lookup: CDR1 LGHNA, CDR2 YNFKEQ. V gave up 1 base and J gave up 3 bases; unmatched junction bases: 11. CDR3 coding DNA: TGTGCCAGCAGCCAAGGGTGGCGGGGGGGCCTGGGGACAGATACGCAGTATTTT. As protein: CASSQGWRGGLGTDTQYF.

Comments on this clone: At one boundary the junction diverges from the germline segment, which might be a read error. The chain is built from TRBV29-1 and TRBJ2-2, with 14 bases lining up with TRBD2. Germline-derived CDR1 and CDR2 are SQVTM and ANQGSEA. The CDR3 is 19 residues long. CDR3 sequence: CSAELRLAGGPSNTGELFF. The CDR3 region has the DNA TGCAGCGCTGAACTTCGACTAGCGGGGGGGCCCTCTAACACCGGGGAGCTGTTTTTT.

The chain combines TRBV5-1 with TRBJ2-1, with D hard to call. V was clipped by 4 bases and J by 5 bases, with 19 bases between them. The CDR3 covers 16 residues. Germline CDR1 reads SGHRS; CDR2 reads YFSETQ. CDR3 nucleotide sequence: TGCGCCAGCAGCCCCGAGGCTGGTAGGTTAAACAATGAGCAGTTCTTC. It yields the protein CASSPEAGRLNNEQFF. Full variable domain (outside the CDR3, taken from reference TRBV5-1 and TRBJ2-1): KAGVTQTPRYLIKTRGQQVTLSCSPISGHRSVSWYQQTPGQGLQFLFEYFSETQRNKGNFPGRFSGRQFSNSRSEMNVSTLELGDSALYLCASSPEAGRLNNEQFFGPGTRLTVL.

The rearrangement links TRBV18 to TRBJ1-5; D is undetermined. Trimming stripped 3 bases from V and 15 bases from J, with 15 bases between. Germline lookup yields CDR1 KGHSH and CDR2 LQKENI. The CDR3 length is 12 residues. The DNA of the CDR3 is TGTGCCAGCTCACCGAGCCCAGGTTTGTTGCATTTT. It yields the protein CASSPSPGLLHF.

The rearrangement uses TRBV6-6 and TRBJ2-5, with TRBD2 matching over 13 bases. The end of the DNA aligns better with TRBJ2-7, so the J call may be wrong. The CDR3 consists of 16 residues. Germline values: CDR1 MNHNY, CDR2 SVGAGI (reference sequence). The CDR3 loop is CASSYSGTSGDYEQYF. The CDR3 DNA follows: TGTGCCAGCAGTTACTCCGGGACTAGCGGGGATTACGAGCAGTACTTC.

With respect to this clone: The junction departs from germline at one end; a sequencing error may be responsible. This chain links TRBV28 with TRBJ2-6; possibly TRBD1 for D (5 bases). The germline V gene has CDR1 MDHEN and CDR2 SYDVKM. CDR3 length: 19 residues. The CDR3 DNA is TGTGCCAGCGGCGGAAATAGTAGGTTTATAGTTTCTGGGGCCAACGGCCTGACTTTC. This codes for CASGGNSRFIVSGANGLTF.

This chain connects TRBV27 to TRBJ2-1; TRBD2 aligns across 12 bases. Germline CDR1 and CDR2: MNHEY and SMNVEV (reference sequence). V was clipped by 6 bases and J by 4 bases; unmatched bases: 7. CDR3 length equals 16 residues. The chain's CDR3 is CASRSLAGGPYNEQFF. The CDR3 DNA reads TGTGCCAGCAGGTCACTAGCGGGGGGACCTTACAATGAGCAGTTCTTC.

The chain uses TRBV19 and TRBJ2-2, with a weak D call TRBD2 (6 bases). This CDR3 comprises 15 residues. In germline, CDR1 is LNHDA, CDR2 SQIVND (reference sequence). Trimming shortened V by 8 bases and J by 4 bases, and 17 bases separated the two germline ends. The CDR3 DNA reads TGTGCCAGTCGAGGGACTGAAACGGGCACCGGGGAGCTGTTTTTT. This encodes CASRGTETGTGELFF.

The J gene is TRBJ2-7, the V gene TRBV18, with D hard to call. The CDR3 loop spans 11 amino acids. Looked up from germline, CDR1 is KGHSH and CDR2 is LQKENI. The V end lost 3 bases, the J end lost 5 bases, and 5 bases lay between the germline ends. The CDR3 DNA reads as TGTGCCAGCTCACCGGCTGACGAGCAGTACTTC. Translation: CASSPADEQYF.

This clone has a handful of counts. The chain couples TRBV19 to TRBJ1-2, with D possibly TRBD1 on 6 matching bases. V lost 8 bases, J lost 8 bases, and 24 bases lay in between. The germline V gene has CDR1 LNHDA and CDR2 SQIVND (reference sequence). The CDR3 consists of 15 residues. The CDR3: CASAIQGVGGGGYTF. CDR3 sequence (DNA): TGTGCCAGTGCTATTCAGGGAGTTGGGGGCGGAGGCTACACCTTC.

The V gene is TRBV2, the J gene TRBJ2-1; a weak D match, TRBD1 (5 bases). Germline V CDR1 and CDR2: SNHLY, FYNNEI. Trimming took 2 bases from V and 6 from J, leaving 8 bases between them. The CDR3 extends over 13 amino acids. In nucleotides, the CDR3 is TGTGCCAGCAGTGAACAGGGTCCCAATGAGCAGTTCTTC. Its translation: CASSEQGPNEQFF.

The chain has TRBV9 and TRBJ2-5; D gene uncertain. Germline assignment: CDR1 SGDLS and CDR2 YYNGEE. This CDR3 is 14 amino acids long. Trimming shortened V by 0 bases and J by 3 bases, and 9 bases separated the two germline ends. Here the CDR3 reads CASSVGQREETQYF. CDR3 DNA sequence: TGTGCCAGCAGCGTAGGGCAGCGCGAAGAGACCCAGTACTTC.

V and J are TRBV25-1 and TRBJ1-2; 9 bases map to TRBD1. The germline gives CDR1 MGHDK, CDR2 SYGVNS. Trimming took 3 bases from V and 7 from J; bases not matched to a gene: 12. The CDR3 is 16 residues long. CDR3 in DNA: TGTGCCAGCAGTGATCTCCGGGACAGGGTTTATGGTGGCTACACCTTC. It translates to CASSDLRDRVYGGYTF.

In this sample, this clone turned up a few times. The rearrangement uses TRBV6-5 and TRBJ2-7; D remains unclear. V was trimmed by 7 bases and J by 2 bases, leaving 6 bases between them. Germline values: CDR1 MNHEY, CDR2 SVGAGI. The CDR3 is 11 amino acids. This chain's CDR3 is CASTDTYEQYF. The CDR3 DNA reads TGTGCCAGCACCGACACCTACGAGCAGTACTTC.

J is TRBJ2-5 and V is TRBV28, with D possibly being TRBD2 (6 bases). The CDR3 is 14 amino acids. V dropped 5 bases and J dropped 2 bases, with 12 bases sitting between them. Germline-derived CDR1 and CDR2 are MDHEN and SYDVKM. This CDR3 reads CASSPTRAQETQYF. Here the CDR3 DNA reads TGTGCCAGCAGTCCGACTAGGGCACAAGAGACCCAGTACTTC. Complete variable domain (other parts from reference TRBV28 and TRBJ2-5): DVKVTQSSRYLVKRTGEKVFLECVQDMDHENMFWYRQDPGLGLRLIYFSYDVKMKEKGDIPEGYSVSREKKERFSLILESASTNQTSMYLCASSPTRAQETQYFGPGTRLLVL.

The genes are TRBV28 and TRBJ1-4, with a tentative D call TRBD1 (5 bases). There are 15 residues in the CDR3. Germline loops: CDR1 MDHEN, CDR2 SYDVKM. The germline V and J ends were trimmed by 6 bases and 6 bases, with 17 bases remaining between them. The CDR3, as DNA: TGTGCCAGCAGCAATGGGGAGGGGACCCATGAAAAACTGTTTTTT. This gives the protein CASSNGEGTHEKLFF.

A remark on this clone: A read error may produce the germline difference seen at one junction end. The chain recombines TRBV6-1 with TRBJ2-6, with D tentatively TRBD1 (5 bases). This CDR3 has 14 amino acids. The germline V gene has CDR1 MNHNS and CDR2 SASEGT. CDR3 region: CASSPMAGANGLTF. CDR3 nucleotide sequence: TGTGCCAGCAGTCCCATGGCTGGGGCCAACGGCCTGACTTTC.

This clone was picked up a small number of times. The chain has TRBV7-9 and TRBJ2-5; D is possibly TRBD2 (6 bases). The V gene's germline CDR1 is SEHNR and CDR2 FQNEAQ (reference sequence). The CDR3 covers 14 residues. V was shortened by 5 bases and J by 6 bases, with 16 bases between the two germline ends. The CDR3 coding sequence is TGTGCCAGCAGCCGCGGGGACCCTAAAAAGACCCAGTACTTC. Protein product: CASSRGDPKKTQYF.

This sequence joins TRBV19 and TRBJ1-2; 9 nucleotides line up with TRBD1. J lost 6 bases, V lost 5 bases, and 13 bases had no gene match. Germline V gene data show CDR1 as LNHDA and CDR2 as SQIVND (reference sequence). This CDR3 region has 16 residues. The CDR3 spells CASSVAAGTGWDGYTF. CDR3 coding DNA: TGTGCCAGTAGTGTCGCCGCCGGGACAGGGTGGGATGGCTACACCTTC. The complete variable domain, with remaining parts taken from reference TRBV19 and TRBJ1-2, reads DGGITQSPKYLFRKEGQNVTLSCEQNLNHDAMYWYRQDPGQGLRLIYYSQIVNDFQKGDIAEGYSVSREKKESFPLTVTSAQKNPTAFYLCASSVAAGTGWDGYTFGSGTRLTVV.

The CDR3 DNA sequence: TGTGCCAGCAGTGAGGAAGGGGCCGGGGGCTACACCTTC. Amino acids: CASSEEGAGGYTF. The chain combines TRBV2 with TRBJ1-2; D possibly corresponds to TRBD1 (5 bases). The CDR3 sequence is 13 residues long. Deletions cut 3 bases from V and 8 bases from J, with 13 bases between. The germline V gene has CDR1 SNHLY and CDR2 FYNNEI.

V is TRBV6-1 and J is TRBJ1-1, with D hard to call. V lost 7 bases, J lost 1 base, and 4 bases lay in between. This CDR3 is built from 11 residues. Germline loops: CDR1 MNHNS, CDR2 SASEGT. This chain's CDR3 is CASTQNTEAFF. CDR3 in DNA: TGTGCCAGCACCCAGAACACTGAAGCTTTCTTT.

J is TRBJ2-5 and V is TRBV9; 15 bases map to TRBD2. Germline loops: CDR1 SGDLS, CDR2 YYNGEE. This CDR3 has 18 residues. Germline trimming cut 4 bases from V and 5 bases from J; bases unmatched to any gene: 12. In DNA, the CDR3 is TGTGCCAGCAGCCCGCGGACTAGCGGGGGGGCCCGAATGGAGACCCAGTACTTC. This codes for CASSPRTSGGARMETQYF.

This sequence joins TRBV7-7 and TRBJ2-6, with a weak D call TRBD2 (5 bases). With 6 bases removed from V and 2 bases from J, the gap between germline ends came to 11 bases. CDR1 and CDR2 from the germline V gene are SSHAT and FNYEAQ (reference sequence). CDR3 length: 15 residues. DNA of the CDR3: TGTGCCAGCAGTATCGGGGTGGCTGGGGCCAACGTCCTGACTTTC. This gives the protein CASSIGVAGANVLTF.

The chain combines TRBV6-1 with TRBJ2-7; possibly TRBD1 for D (5 bases). In germline, CDR1 is MNHNS, CDR2 SASEGT. V gave up 3 bases and J gave up 2 bases, with 8 bases separating them. There are 13 residues in the CDR3. CDR3 in DNA: TGTGCCAGCAGTGAGGGCAGGGCCTACGAGCAGTACTTC. This gives the protein CASSEGRAYEQYF.

This clone was detected only once. This chain uses TRBV5-1 with TRBJ2-7; 9 bases line up with TRBD1. From germline, CDR1 is SGHRS and CDR2 YFSETQ. This CDR3 region has 16 residues. The junction had 9 bases not matched to a gene; V was cut back by 5 bases and J by 0 bases. For the CDR3, the DNA is TGCGCCAGCAGAAGGGCGGGACAGGGCCCCTCCTACGAGCAGTACTTC. Translation gives CASRRAGQGPSYEQYF.